A single sample gave rise to the 6 T cell receptor beta chains below, sequenced in a study of shared clonotypes between healthy human individuals (dated by TCRdb to 2020 to 2021). The library was made by the immunoSEQ multiplex PCR assay. The source is immuneACCESS, and TCRdb retained only in-frame sequences with V and J called. Part of the clones is not carried over; for the studies checked, unresolved V genes explain less than half of this, and the remainder is unexplained. This sample comprises about 2.3 million clones, over 85% of them detected only once. The ten largest clonotypes hold 0.3% to 0.4% of the sample. What was sequenced was naive CD4+ T cells from PBMCs. The cell subset or site label here, explained by the study, means: CD45RA+ positively selected. All receptors come from a man aged 18 to 29 in good health. Some clones in this sample may be carry-over from other donors' samples.

This sequence joins TRBV5-4 and TRBJ2-5; D may correspond to TRBD1 or TRBD2 (6 bases each). V lost 3 bases, J lost 5 bases, and 20 bases lay in between. The CDR3 has 16 amino acids. Germline CDR1 and CDR2: SGHNT and YYREEE (reference sequence). CDR3 nucleotides: TGTGCCAGCAGCTGGCCGGGACACAAAAGCGGGGAGACCCAGTACTTC. Protein: CASSWPGHKSGETQYF. The full variable domain, with the rest looked up from reference TRBV5-4 and TRBJ2-5, is ETGVTQSPTHLIKTRGQQVTLRCSSQSGHNTVSWYQQALGQGPQFIFQYYREEENGRGNFPPRFSGLQFPNYSSELNVNALELDDSALYLCASSWPGHKSGETQYFGPGTRLLVL.

This clone is a singleton in its sample. The CDR3: CASSEGGEETQYF. The DNA of the CDR3 is TGCGCCAGCAGCGAAGGGGGCGAAGAGACCCAGTACTTC. The V gene is TRBV5-1, the J gene TRBJ2-5; 7 bases fit TRBD1. CDR3 length equals 13 residues. The V and J ends lost 4 bases and 3 bases, in that order; junction bases with no gene match: 3. CDR1 SGHRS and CDR2 YFSETQ come from the germline V gene.

The rearrangement uses TRBV7-3 and TRBJ2-5; D is uncertain. V shed 2 bases and J shed 5 bases, with 12 bases lying between them. The CDR3 has 14 residues. Germline assignment: CDR1 SGHTA and CDR2 FQGTGA. In DNA form, the CDR3 reads TGTGCCAGCAGCTTATCGGCAGGTTCGGAGACCCAGTACTTC. It codes for CASSLSAGSETQYF.

Regarding this clone: Other DNA sequences in this sample translate to the same CDR3. V is TRBV6-1 and J is TRBJ2-1; 12 bases map to TRBD2. Germline assignment: CDR1 MNHNS and CDR2 SASEGT. Trimming took 3 bases from V and 4 from J; bases not matched to a gene: 4. The CDR3 loop spans 16 amino acids. The CDR3 DNA is TGTGCCAGCAGTGAGAGTCTAGCGGGAGGGTACAATGAGCAGTTCTTC. It yields the protein CASSESLAGGYNEQFF.

In its sample, this clone was seen once. The same CDR3 can be traced to other DNA sequences in this sample. The CDR3 DNA reads TGTGCCAGCAGTGAAAGAACGAACACCGGGGAGCTGTTTTTT. As protein: CASSERTNTGELFF. The rearrangement joins TRBV25-1 to TRBJ2-2; no definite D call. The V gene's germline CDR1 is MGHDK and CDR2 SYGVNS. Trimming pared 2 bases from V and 0 bases from J, leaving 4 bases between. The CDR3 loop spans 14 amino acids.

This clone is a singleton in its sample. The chain couples TRBV15 to TRBJ2-3; the D call may be TRBD1 or TRBD2 (5 bases each). CDR1 and CDR2 from the germline V gene are LNHNV and YYDKDF (reference sequence). The CDR3 runs to 16 residues. Trimming pared 4 bases from V and 0 bases from J, leaving 14 bases between. The CDR3 spells CATSTRLGDSTDTQYF. DNA for the CDR3: TGTGCCACCAGCACTCGGTTGGGGGATAGCACAGATACGCAGTATTTT.